The rows below give T cell receptor beta chains drawn from one sample of a study of blood T cell repertoires in COVID-19. The repertoire was sequenced with immunoSEQ multiplex PCR; TCRdb's copy has only in-frame clones and lacks some. The table records 250,000 to 300,000 clones, 88% of them present only once. Sequencing was done on a sample of peripheral blood. The receptors here all came from a woman younger than 45 with COVID-19, enrolled during active disease. The CDR3 runs from the conserved cysteine through the conserved F or W. D genes are given only for firm matches. Rows may omit the clone size; those that give it use once, few, many or a size class.

clone size: few
V gene: TRBV25-1
J gene: TRBJ2-7
D gene: -
CDR3 DNA: TGTGCCAGCAGTGACAGAAGCGAGCAGTACTTC
CDR3 protein: CASSDRSEQYF

clone size: -
V gene: TRBV7-2
J gene: TRBJ2-1
D gene: TRBD2
CDR3 DNA: TGTGCCAGCAGCTCGCCCGTAGCGGGACATAAGAAGTCGGAGCAGTTCTTC
CDR3 protein: CASSSPVAGHKKSEQFF

clone size: -
V gene: TRBV7-2
J gene: TRBJ2-1
D gene: -
CDR3 DNA: TGTGCCAGCAGACCGACAGGAGATGGCTACAATGAGCAGTTCTTC
CDR3 protein: CASRPTGDGYNEQFF

clone size: -
V gene: TRBV7-2
J gene: TRBJ1-1
D gene: TRBD1
CDR3 DNA: TGTGCCAGCAGCTTTAGACAGGGCTCTGAAGCTTTCTTT
CDR3 protein: CASSFRQGSEAFF

clone size: -
V gene: TRBV9
J gene: TRBJ2-6
D gene: TRBD1
CDR3 DNA: TGTGCCAGCAGCTCACCCCATAAGGACAGGGCGCTCTCTGGGGCCAACGTCCTGACTTTC
CDR3 protein: CASSSPHKDRALSGANVLTF

clone size: -
V gene: TRBV5-3
J gene: TRBJ2-1
D gene: TRBD2
CDR3 DNA: TGTGCCAGAAGCTTGGTACTAGCGGGACCCTACAATGAGCAGTTCTTC
CDR3 protein: CARSLVLAGPYNEQFF

clone size: -
V gene: TRBV6-5
J gene: TRBJ1-2
D gene: -
CDR3 DNA: TGTGCCAGCAGGGGGAGCAGGGGTTTGACCTATGGCTACACCTTC
CDR3 protein: CASRGSRGLTYGYTF

clone size: once
V gene: TRBV3-1/TRBV3-2
J gene: TRBJ2-1
D gene: -
CDR3 DNA: TGTGCCAGCAGCCCGTTGGACAGATACAATGAGCAGTTCTTC
CDR3 protein: CASSPLDRYNEQFF

clone size: -
V gene: TRBV19
J gene: TRBJ2-7
D gene: -
CDR3 DNA: TGTGCCAGTAGTATAGCATCCCGGGTACCCTCCTACGAGCAGTACTTC
CDR3 protein: CASSIASRVPSYEQYF

clone size: -
V gene: TRBV27
J gene: TRBJ1-2
D gene: -
CDR3 DNA: TGTGCCAGCAGCTCTACCATGGGGGGGGAGAGCTATGGCTACACCTTC
CDR3 protein: CASSSTMGGESYGYTF

clone size: once
V gene: TRBV18
J gene: TRBJ2-3
D gene: TRBD2
CDR3 DNA: TGTGCCAGCTCACCTCCGGGAGCGGGAGGGGCTTTGAGCACAGATACGCAGTATTTT
CDR3 protein: CASSPPGAGGALSTDTQYF

clone size: -
V gene: TRBV28
J gene: TRBJ1-1
D gene: TRBD1
CDR3 DNA: TGTGCCAGCAGTTTCCCAGGGGGCGACTCTGAAGCTTTCTTT
CDR3 protein: CASSFPGGDSEAFF

clone size: -
V gene: TRBV6-2/TRBV6-3
J gene: TRBJ2-1
D gene: TRBD2
CDR3 DNA: TGTGCCAGCAGTTTGGGACTAAACTCCTACAATGAGCAGTTCTTC
CDR3 protein: CASSLGLNSYNEQFF

clone size: -
V gene: TRBV5-4
J gene: TRBJ2-7
D gene: -
CDR3 DNA: TGTGCCAGCAGCTGGGGGGGGCGGCTTGGGGCCTACGAGCAGTACTTC
CDR3 protein: CASSWGGRLGAYEQYF

clone size: -
V gene: TRBV6-5
J gene: TRBJ2-1
D gene: TRBD2
CDR3 DNA: TGTGCCAGCAGTTACCGCGGGAGGGGGAACAATGAGCAGTTCTTC
CDR3 protein: CASSYRGRGNNEQFF

clone size: -
V gene: TRBV18
J gene: TRBJ1-5
D gene: -
CDR3 DNA: TGTGCCAGCTCACCATCCCGGGAAGATCAGCCCCAGCATTTT
CDR3 protein: CASSPSREDQPQHF

clone size: -
V gene: TRBV20-1
J gene: TRBJ2-1
D gene: TRBD1
CDR3 DNA: TGCAGTGCCCTAGGACAGGATGAGCAGTTCTTC
CDR3 protein: CSALGQDEQFF

clone size: -
V gene: TRBV12-3/TRBV12-4
J gene: TRBJ1-1
D gene: -
CDR3 DNA: TGTGCCAGCAGTTTATCTATGAACACTGAAGCTTTCTTT
CDR3 protein: CASSLSMNTEAFF

clone size: -
V gene: TRBV28
J gene: TRBJ1-1
D gene: -
CDR3 DNA: TGTGCCAGCAGCCCACACAGCCGAACTGAAGCTTTCTTT
CDR3 protein: CASSPHSRTEAFF

clone size: few
V gene: TRBV9
J gene: TRBJ2-1
D gene: TRBD2
CDR3 DNA: TGTGCCAGCAGCGTGGCCTCGGTAGCGGGAGGGCCTGGGGCGGCGTACAATGAGCAGTTCTTC
CDR3 protein: CASSVASVAGGPGAAYNEQFF

clone size: -
V gene: TRBV27
J gene: TRBJ1-2
D gene: -
CDR3 DNA: TGTGCCAGCAGTTCCTCTTATCTCGGTGGCTACACCTTC
CDR3 protein: CASSSSYLGGYTF

clone size: -
V gene: TRBV6-5
J gene: TRBJ2-5
D gene: TRBD1
CDR3 DNA: TGTGCCAGCAGTAAAATGGGGACAGGGGAAGAGACCCAGTACTTC
CDR3 protein: CASSKMGTGEETQYF

clone size: few
V gene: TRBV4-1
J gene: TRBJ2-7
D gene: -
CDR3 DNA: TGCGCCAGCAGCCAAAGGGAACTAGCCTCCTTCGAGCAGTACTTC
CDR3 protein: CASSQRELASFEQYF

clone size: -
V gene: TRBV27
J gene: TRBJ2-4
D gene: -
CDR3 DNA: TGTGCCAGCAGTTTTTCCAGTGCCAAAAACATTCAGTACTTC
CDR3 protein: CASSFSSAKNIQYF

clone size: -
V gene: TRBV9
J gene: TRBJ2-3
D gene: TRBD1
CDR3 DNA: TGTGCCAGCAGCGTCTCCGGGACAGGGTCGGGTACGCAGTATTTT
CDR3 protein: CASSVSGTGSGTQYF

clone size: -
V gene: TRBV28
J gene: TRBJ1-5
D gene: TRBD1
CDR3 DNA: TGTGCCAGCAGGCCATCGGGACAGCATAATCAGCCCCAGCATTTT
CDR3 protein: CASRPSGQHNQPQHF

clone size: -
V gene: TRBV11-2
J gene: TRBJ2-4
D gene: TRBD1
CDR3 DNA: TGTGCCAGCAGCTCACAGGGGTTAGCCAAAAACATTCAGTACTTC
CDR3 protein: CASSSQGLAKNIQYF

clone size: -
V gene: TRBV18
J gene: TRBJ2-7
D gene: -
CDR3 DNA: TGTGCCAGCTCAGGGGGGAGCAACGAGCAGTACTTC
CDR3 protein: CASSGGSNEQYF

clone size: -
V gene: TRBV21-1
J gene: TRBJ2-1
D gene: -
CDR3 DNA: TGTGCCACCCCAGTAGCGGGAATTAGAATTGAGCAGTTCTTC
CDR3 protein: CATPVAGIRIEQFF

clone size: -
V gene: TRBV7-6
J gene: TRBJ1-1
D gene: TRBD1
CDR3 DNA: TGTGCCAGCAGCTTAACAGGGGATAAAGCTTTCTTT
CDR3 protein: CASSLTGDKAFF

clone size: -
V gene: TRBV10-3
J gene: TRBJ1-6
D gene: TRBD1
CDR3 DNA: TGTGCCATCAGTGAGTTGGGACAGGGAAGATCACCCCTCCACTTT
CDR3 protein: CAISELGQGRSPLHF

clone size: few
V gene: TRBV7-9
J gene: TRBJ2-5
D gene: TRBD2
CDR3 DNA: TGTGCCAGCAGCTTAGGGACTAGCGGGAGACTACAAGAGACCCAGTACTTC
CDR3 protein: CASSLGTSGRLQETQYF

clone size: few
V gene: TRBV28
J gene: TRBJ2-7
D gene: TRBD1
CDR3 DNA: TGTGCCAGCAGTCCAGGACAGGGCTACGAGCAGTACTTC
CDR3 protein: CASSPGQGYEQYF

clone size: -
V gene: TRBV9
J gene: TRBJ2-1
D gene: TRBD1
CDR3 DNA: TGTGCCAGCAGCGTAGGGGGCAGGGGGTCCTACAATGAGCAGTTCTTC
CDR3 protein: CASSVGGRGSYNEQFF

clone size: -
V gene: TRBV4-1
J gene: TRBJ2-7
D gene: TRBD2
CDR3 DNA: TGCGCCAGCAGCCGTCGACTAGCGGGAGGGCCGGGTATTTCCTACGAGCAGTACTTC
CDR3 protein: CASSRRLAGGPGISYEQYF